The 14 T cell receptor beta chains in this list originate from one sample, sequenced in a study of identical twins. TCRdb re-derived calls from the 5' RACE reads in MiXCR, one entry per CDR3 protein. The top ten clones hold less than 2% of a sample with hundreds of thousands of distinct CDR3 sequences, less than 8% of them seen once. The same sample was also used in a study of yellow fever vaccine responses in identical twins.

Sequencing was performed on memory (CD45RO+) T cells sorted from blood. Source of these receptors: a woman under 30 in good health.

The chain couples TRBV20-1 to TRBJ2-1, with 10 nucleotides matching TRBD2. Germline V lookup: CDR1 DFQATT, CDR2 SNEGSKA (reference sequence). The CDR3 length is 16 residues. The ends lost 1 base at V and 4 bases at J; junction bases unmatched: 7. The chain's CDR3 is CSARVRTSGNYNEQFF. The CDR3 DNA is TGCAGTGCTAGAGTAAGAACTAGCGGGAATTACAATGAGCAGTTCTTC.

This clonotype was counted ten times or more. V usage is TRBV6-2 or TRBV6-3 and J usage is TRBJ1-1; D gene unclear. Trimming stripped 4 bases from V and 10 bases from J, with 13 bases between. CDR1 and CDR2 (germline): MNHEY, SVGEGT. The CDR3 has 12 amino acids. For the CDR3, the DNA is TGTGCCAGCAGTTCACCTAGTAGCCGAGCTTTCTTT. Translated, it gives CASSSPSSRAFF.

This clonotype was seen a few times. The rearrangement joins TRBV20-1 to TRBJ1-3, with D uncertain. Germline assignment: CDR1 DFQATT and CDR2 SNEGSKA (reference sequence). Trimming stripped 6 bases from V and 2 bases from J, with 14 bases between. This CDR3 comprises 14 residues. This chain's CDR3 is CSAAQDSTGNTIYF. CDR3 sequence (DNA): TGCAGTGCAGCTCAGGATAGCACTGGAAACACCATATATTTT.

There are a few counts of this clonotype. The chain is built from TRBV9 and TRBJ1-4; a weak D match, TRBD1 (6 bases). CDR1 and CDR2 (germline): SGDLS, YYNGEE. The CDR3 is 16 residues long. Trimming removed 0 bases from V and 4 bases from J, with 13 bases in between. The DNA for the CDR3 is TGTGCCAGCAGCGTAGGCGGGGGCGGGATTAATGAAAAACTGTTTTTT. Its protein product is CASSVGGGGINEKLFF.

This clonotype was seen repeatedly, ten times or more. This rearrangement joins TRBV28 to TRBJ1-5, with D unclear. The CDR3 is made up of 14 amino acids. The germline V gene encodes CDR1 MDHEN and CDR2 SYDVKM. The V gene lost 4 bases and the J gene lost 4 bases, with 11 bases spanning the gap. In nucleotides, the CDR3 is TGTGCCAGCAGTTCCCCTGGGAGGAATCAGCCCCAGCATTTT. The encoded protein is CASSSPGRNQPQHF.

This chain uses TRBV24-1 with TRBJ2-5; tentatively, D is TRBD2 (5 bases). The germline gives CDR1 KGHDR, CDR2 SFDVKD. Trimming removed 3 bases from V and 2 bases from J, with 15 bases in between. This CDR3 contains 16 residues. CDR3 in DNA: TGTGCCACCAGTGATCGCGGACGGACGGGGCAAGAGACCCAGTACTTC. Encoded protein: CATSDRGRTGQETQYF.

This clonotype was seen a few times. V gene TRBV7-8 combines with J gene TRBJ2-3; D may match TRBD1 or TRBD2 (5 bases each). This CDR3 has 13 residues. Trimming took off 5 bases at V and 6 bases at J, with 12 bases between the two ends. CDR1 SGHVS and CDR2 FQNEAQ come from the germline V gene. The CDR3 coding sequence is TGTGCCAGCAGCCAGCAACGGGACGATACGCAGTATTTT. It codes for CASSQQRDDTQYF.

This clonotype has just a few counts. The chain links TRBV12-3 or TRBV12-4 to TRBJ1-1; a weak D match, TRBD1 (5 bases). This CDR3 region has 11 residues. Trimming pared 6 bases from V and 3 bases from J, leaving 5 bases between. The CDR3 region is CASRGDTEAFF. CDR3 DNA: TGTGCCAGCAGGGGGGACACTGAAGCTTTCTTT.

This clonotype was recorded many times. The chain carries TRBV20-1 and TRBJ1-5, with a tentative D call TRBD1 (6 bases). The CDR3 totals 15 residues. Germline V lookup: CDR1 DFQATT, CDR2 SNEGSKA (reference sequence). Trimming took 3 bases from V and 6 from J, leaving 18 bases between them. In DNA form, the CDR3 reads TGCAGTGCTAGTCCCGGACAGTCCGAAGGTCAGCCCCAGCATTTT. The encoded protein is CSASPGQSEGQPQHF.

The rearrangement joins TRBV27 to TRBJ1-1, with D tentatively TRBD1 (5 bases). The V and J ends lost 2 bases and 2 bases respectively, with 24 bases between them. The CDR3 runs 19 residues. Per the germline V gene, CDR1 is MNHEY and CDR2 is SMNVEV (reference sequence). This chain's CDR3 is CASSLRGLPGAGTNTEAFF. For the CDR3, the DNA is TGTGCCAGCAGTTTAAGGGGCCTTCCGGGAGCTGGCACTAACACTGAAGCTTTCTTT.

This clonotype was observed many times. The chain uses TRBV12-3 or TRBV12-4 and TRBJ1-2; no definite D call. The CDR3 is made up of 13 amino acids. V gave up 6 bases and J gave up 5 bases, with 13 bases separating them. The CDR3 is CASSPNLPYGYTF. In DNA, the CDR3 is TGTGCCAGCAGCCCCAACCTTCCATATGGCTACACCTTC.

This clonotype was seen at least ten times. The chain links TRBV7-2 to TRBJ1-5; tentative D call: TRBD1 (5 bases). Deletions cut 4 bases from V and 4 bases from J, with 14 bases between. CDR1 SGHTA and CDR2 FQGNSA come from the germline V gene. The CDR3 is 15 residues long. The CDR3 DNA is TGTGCCAGCAGCTCGACGACAGCCTCAAATCAGCCCCAGCATTTT. It is translated as CASSSTTASNQPQHF.

This clonotype occurred many times. J is TRBJ1-6 and V is TRBV12-3 or TRBV12-4; 8 bases line up with TRBD1. Trimming removed 6 bases from V and 7 bases from J; junction bases left unmatched: 5. The CDR3 extends over 14 amino acids. CDR3 sequence: CASRPTGENSPLHF. CDR3 in DNA: TGTGCCAGCAGACCGACAGGGGAGAATTCACCCCTCCACTTT.

A few counts support this clonotype. This chain uses TRBV20-1 with TRBJ2-7, with a weak D call TRBD2 (7 bases). V lost 6 bases to trimming and J lost 3 bases, with 12 bases between them. This CDR3 is 12 amino acids long. The germline V gene has CDR1 DFQATT and CDR2 SNEGSKA (reference sequence). DNA of the CDR3: TGCAGTGCAAGGGGGACTAACTACGAGCAGTACTTC. As protein: CSARGTNYEQYF.